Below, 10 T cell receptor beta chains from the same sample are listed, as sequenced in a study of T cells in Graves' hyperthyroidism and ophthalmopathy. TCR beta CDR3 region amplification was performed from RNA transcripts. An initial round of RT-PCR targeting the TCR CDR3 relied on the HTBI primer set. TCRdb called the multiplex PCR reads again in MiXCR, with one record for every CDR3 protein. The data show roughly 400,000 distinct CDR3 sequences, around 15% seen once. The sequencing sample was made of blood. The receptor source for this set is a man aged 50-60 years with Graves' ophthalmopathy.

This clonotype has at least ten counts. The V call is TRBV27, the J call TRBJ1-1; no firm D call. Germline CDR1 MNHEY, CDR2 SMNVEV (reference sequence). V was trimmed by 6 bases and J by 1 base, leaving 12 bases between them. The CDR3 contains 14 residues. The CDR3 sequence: CASRPNNGNTEAFF. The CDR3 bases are TGTGCCAGCAGGCCTAATAACGGGAACACTGAAGCTTTCTTT.

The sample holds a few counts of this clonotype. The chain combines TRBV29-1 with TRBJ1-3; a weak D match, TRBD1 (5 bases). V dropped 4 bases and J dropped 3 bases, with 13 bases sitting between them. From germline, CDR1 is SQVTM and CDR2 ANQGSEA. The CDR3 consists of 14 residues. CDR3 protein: CSVGPLGDGNTIYF. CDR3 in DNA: TGCAGCGTTGGGCCCTTGGGGGATGGAAACACCATATATTTT.

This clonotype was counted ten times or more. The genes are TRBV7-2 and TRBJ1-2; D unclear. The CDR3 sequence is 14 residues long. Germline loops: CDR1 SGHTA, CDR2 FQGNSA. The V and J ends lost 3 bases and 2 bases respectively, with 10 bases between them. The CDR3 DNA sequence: TGTGCCAGCAGCTTTTCTGGTGACAACTATGGCTACACCTTC. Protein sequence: CASSFSGDNYGYTF. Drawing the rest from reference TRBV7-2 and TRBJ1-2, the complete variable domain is GAGVSQSPSNKVTEKGKDVELRCDPISGHTALYWYRQSLGQGLEFLIYFQGNSAPDKSGLPSDRFSAERTGGSVSTLTIQRTQQEDSAVYLCASSFSGDNYGYTFGSGTRLTVV.

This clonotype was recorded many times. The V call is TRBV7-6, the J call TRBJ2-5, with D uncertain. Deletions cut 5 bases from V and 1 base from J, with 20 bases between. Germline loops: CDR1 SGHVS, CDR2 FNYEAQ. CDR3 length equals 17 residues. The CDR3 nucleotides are TGTGCCAGCAGCAGCCAATTTCGACGAGACATCCAAGAGACCCAGTACTTC. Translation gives CASSSQFRRDIQETQYF.

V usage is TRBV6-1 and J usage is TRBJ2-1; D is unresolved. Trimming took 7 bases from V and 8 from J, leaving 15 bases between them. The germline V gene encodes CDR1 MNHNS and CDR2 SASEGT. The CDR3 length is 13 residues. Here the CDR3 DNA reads TGTGCCAGCAACCGCTTTTCGGGCGATGAGCAGTTCTTC. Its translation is CASNRFSGDEQFF.

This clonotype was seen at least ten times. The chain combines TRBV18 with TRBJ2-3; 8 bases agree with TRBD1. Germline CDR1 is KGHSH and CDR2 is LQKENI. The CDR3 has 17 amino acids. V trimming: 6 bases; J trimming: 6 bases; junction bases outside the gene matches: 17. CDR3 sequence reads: CASSLKHGQGRLDTQYF. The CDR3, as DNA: TGTGCCAGCTCGCTCAAGCACGGACAGGGTCGTTTGGATACGCAGTATTTT.

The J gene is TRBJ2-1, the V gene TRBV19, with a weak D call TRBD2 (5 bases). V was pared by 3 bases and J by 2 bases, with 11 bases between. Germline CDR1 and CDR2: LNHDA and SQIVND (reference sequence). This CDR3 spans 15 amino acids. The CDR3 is CASSIIASPYNEQFF. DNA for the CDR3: TGTGCCAGTAGTATTATAGCGAGCCCCTACAATGAGCAGTTCTTC.

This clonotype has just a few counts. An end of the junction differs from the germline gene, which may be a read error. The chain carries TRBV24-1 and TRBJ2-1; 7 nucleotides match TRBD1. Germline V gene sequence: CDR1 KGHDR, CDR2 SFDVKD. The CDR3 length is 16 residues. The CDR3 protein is CATNDSRGRIYNEQFF. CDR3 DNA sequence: TGTGCCACCAATGATTCAAGGGGGCGCATTTACAATGAGCAGTTCTTC.

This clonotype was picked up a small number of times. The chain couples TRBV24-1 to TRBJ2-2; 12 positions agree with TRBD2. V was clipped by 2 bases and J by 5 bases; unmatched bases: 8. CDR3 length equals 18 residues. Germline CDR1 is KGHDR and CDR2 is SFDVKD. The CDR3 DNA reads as TGTGCCACCAGTGATTCCAACCTAGCGGGAGGGGATACCGGGGAGCTGTTTTTT. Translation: CATSDSNLAGGDTGELFF.

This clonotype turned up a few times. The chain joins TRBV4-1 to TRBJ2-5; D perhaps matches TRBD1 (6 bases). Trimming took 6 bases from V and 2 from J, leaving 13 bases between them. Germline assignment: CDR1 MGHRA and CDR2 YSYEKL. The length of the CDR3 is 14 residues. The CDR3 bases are TGCGCCAGCAGTCGTACAGGGATACAAGAGACCCAGTACTTC. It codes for CASSRTGIQETQYF.